This TCR beta chain was sequenced for a study of cytomegalovirus exposure and HLA in healthy donors. This clone was counted a few times. The CDR3 covers 14 residues. The germline V gene has CDR1 MNHEY and CDR2 SVGAGI. The V end lost 3 bases, the J end lost 5 bases, and 13 bases lay between the germline ends. Both 60 Vbeta primers and 13 Jbeta primers went into the PCR. Using immunoSEQ multiplex PCR, the repertoire was profiled, and TCRdb retains in-frame clones only, with some absent. The sample holds some 140,000 clones, about three quarters seen once. The chain couples TRBV6-5 to TRBJ1-1; no clear D gene. Sample: PBMCs. The sequence derives from a male donor in good health and CMV-seropositive. CDR3 sequence (DNA): TGTGCCAGCAGTTATGGGCCCAGGTATACTGAAGCTTTCTTT. It yields the protein CASSYGPRYTEAFF.